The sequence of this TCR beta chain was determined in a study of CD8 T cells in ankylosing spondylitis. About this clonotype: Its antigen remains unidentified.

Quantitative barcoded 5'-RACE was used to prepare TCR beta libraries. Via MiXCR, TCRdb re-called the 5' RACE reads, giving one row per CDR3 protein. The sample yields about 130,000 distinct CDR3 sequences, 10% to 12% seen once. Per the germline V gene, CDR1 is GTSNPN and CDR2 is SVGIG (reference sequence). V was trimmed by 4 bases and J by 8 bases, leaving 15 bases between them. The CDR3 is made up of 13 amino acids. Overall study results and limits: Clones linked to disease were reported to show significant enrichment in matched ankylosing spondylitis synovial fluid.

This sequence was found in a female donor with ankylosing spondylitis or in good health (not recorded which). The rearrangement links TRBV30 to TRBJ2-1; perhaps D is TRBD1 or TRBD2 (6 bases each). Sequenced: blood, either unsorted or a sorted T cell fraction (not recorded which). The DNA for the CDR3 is TGTGCCTGGATAGGGAGGTGGACAGATGAGCAGTTCTTC. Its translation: CAWIGRWTDEQFF.